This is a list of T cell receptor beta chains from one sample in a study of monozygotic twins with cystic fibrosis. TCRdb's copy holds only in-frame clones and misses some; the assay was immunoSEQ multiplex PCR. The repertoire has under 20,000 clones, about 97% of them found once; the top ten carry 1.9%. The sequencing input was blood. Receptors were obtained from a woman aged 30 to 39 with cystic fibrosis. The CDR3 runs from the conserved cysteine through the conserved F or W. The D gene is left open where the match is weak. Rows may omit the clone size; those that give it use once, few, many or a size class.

CASSFIRGLSTDTQYF	TGCGCCAGCAGCTTCATCCGGGGGCTTAGCACAGATACGCAGTATTTT	NA	NA	TRBJ2-3	TRBV5-1
CAISGNNRVYYGYTF	TGTGCCATCAGTGGCAATAACAGGGTCTACTATGGCTACACCTTC	NA	NA	TRBJ1-2	TRBV10-3
CASSVGPRADTQYF	TGTGCCAGCAGCGTAGGACCCAGGGCAGATACGCAGTATTTT	NA	once	TRBJ2-3	TRBV9
CASSPLATGNYEQYF	TGTGCCAGCAGCCCCTTGGCGACAGGGAACTACGAGCAGTACTTC	TRBD1	NA	TRBJ2-7	TRBV28
CASSLVGIKETQYF	TGTGCCAGCAGCTTAGTCGGAATTAAAGAGACCCAGTACTTC	NA	NA	TRBJ2-5	TRBV7-9
CASSLGSGHYGYTF	TGTGCCAGCAGCTTAGGGTCAGGCCACTATGGCTACACCTTC	NA	NA	TRBJ1-2	TRBV11-2
CASSLEGIYNSPLHF	TGCGCCAGCAGCTTGGAGGGCATCTATAATTCACCCCTCCACTTT	NA	NA	TRBJ1-6	TRBV5-1
CASRPESGTQYF	TGCGCCAGCAGGCCGGAGTCAGGTACGCAGTATTTT	NA	NA	TRBJ2-3	TRBV5-1
CASSFIYRGPPYGYTF	TGTGCCAGCAGTTTCATTTACAGGGGTCCCCCCTATGGCTACACCTTC	TRBD1	NA	TRBJ1-2	TRBV27
CASSELAGGQETQYF	TGTGCCAGCAGTGAACTAGCGGGGGGGCAAGAGACCCAGTACTTC	TRBD2	once	TRBJ2-5	TRBV6-1
CASSLSGGRSYNSPLHF	TGTGCCAGCAGTTTATCGGGCGGACGGTCCTATAATTCACCCCTCCACTTT	NA	once	TRBJ1-6	TRBV27
CASSPSDRGVQPQHF	TGCGCCAGCAGCCCGTCGGACAGGGGGGTTCAGCCCCAGCATTTT	TRBD1	NA	TRBJ1-5	TRBV4-1
CASSSLGTAIYGYTF	TGTGCCAGCAGCTCGTTAGGGACAGCTATCTATGGCTACACCTTC	TRBD1	once	TRBJ1-2	TRBV5-6
CASSPFRGNTEAFF	TGTGCCAGCAGCCCTTTTAGGGGGAACACTGAAGCTTTCTTT	NA	NA	TRBJ1-1	TRBV7-9
CASSSRTETTLHF	TGTGCCAGCAGCTCCCGGACAGAAACGACCCTCCACTTT	NA	NA	TRBJ1-6	TRBV13
CASSIVSSPRETQYF	TGTGCCAGTAGTATAGTTTCTAGTCCGAGGGAGACCCAGTACTTC	NA	NA	TRBJ2-5	TRBV19
CASSNIPNTGELFF	TGTGCCAGTAGTAACATCCCGAACACCGGGGAGCTGTTTTTT	NA	NA	TRBJ2-2	TRBV19
CASSQQQTGHLYNQPQHF	TGCGCCAGCAGCCAACAACAAACGGGACACCTATACAATCAGCCCCAGCATTTT	NA	NA	TRBJ1-5	TRBV4-1
CASSYLRADLSRGYTF	TGTGCCAGCAGTTACCTCAGGGCGGACCTAAGTAGGGGCTACACCTTC	NA	NA	TRBJ1-2	TRBV6-6
CASRETGATGELFF	TGTGCCAGCAGAGAGACAGGGGCCACCGGGGAGCTGTTTTTT	TRBD1	NA	TRBJ2-2	TRBV6-4
CASSMFGGGTDTQYF	TGTGCCAGCAGCATGTTTGGCGGAGGCACAGATACGCAGTATTTT	NA	NA	TRBJ2-3	TRBV5-4
CASSEHRATLGYTF	TGTGCCAGCAGTGAACACAGGGCCACTCTTGGCTACACCTTC	NA	NA	TRBJ1-2	TRBV2
CASSLQGANYGYTF	TGCGCCAGCAGCTTACAGGGGGCTAACTATGGCTACACCTTC	TRBD1	once	TRBJ1-2	TRBV5-1
CASSNYERGPGRAFF	TGTGCCAGCAGCAATTACGAGAGGGGTCCGGGGAGAGCTTTCTTT	NA	NA	TRBJ1-1	TRBV6-5
CASSFVGRGYTF	TGTGCCAGCAGCTTCGTGGGGAGAGGCTACACCTTC	NA	NA	TRBJ1-2	TRBV5-4
CASSQDRDGSYEQYF	TGCGCCAGCAGCCAAGATCGGGACGGGTCCTACGAGCAGTACTTC	NA	NA	TRBJ2-7	TRBV4-3
CASSLGDNSPLHF	TGTGCCAGCAGCTTAGGAGACAACTCACCCCTCCACTTT	NA	NA	TRBJ1-6	TRBV7-9
CASSFRQDRGYTF	TGTGCCAGCAGTTTTAGGCAGGACCGGGGCTACACCTTC	NA	NA	TRBJ1-2	TRBV28
CASSPQTGSAVTF	TGTGCCAGCAGTCCGCAGACAGGATCCGCCGTGACCTTC	NA	NA	TRBJ1-2	TRBV6-1
CASSVSPSGGGAGADTQYF	TGTGCCAGCAGCGTTTCCCCTAGCGGGGGCGGGGCTGGCGCAGATACGCAGTATTTT	TRBD2	NA	TRBJ2-3	TRBV9
CASRRGGLEAFF	TGTGCCAGCAGAAGGGGCGGCCTTGAAGCTTTCTTT	NA	NA	TRBJ1-1	TRBV2
CASRPGKGVYANYGYTF	TGTGCGAGTAGACCAGGGAAGGGGGTCTATGCTAACTATGGCTACACCTTC	NA	NA	TRBJ1-2	TRBV28
CSVAFSSRTDTQYF	TGCAGCGTTGCTTTCTCGAGCCGGACAGATACGCAGTATTTT	NA	NA	TRBJ2-3	TRBV29-1
CASSQDAGWENTEAFF	TGCGCCAGCAGCCAAGATGCCGGATGGGAGAACACTGAAGCTTTCTTT	NA	NA	TRBJ1-1	TRBV4-1
CASRSGTSTYEQYF	TGTGCCAGCAGATCCGGGACAAGCACCTACGAGCAGTACTTC	NA	NA	TRBJ2-7	TRBV6-5
CASSWDRRSYEQYF	TGTGCCAGCAGTTGGGACAGGCGCTCCTACGAGCAGTACTTC	TRBD1	NA	TRBJ2-7	TRBV6-5
CASQMGRGGRFF	TGCGCCAGCCAAATGGGTAGAGGCGGAAGGTTCTTC	NA	NA	TRBJ2-1	TRBV5-1
CASSSEETQYF	TGTGCCAGCAGTTCGGAAGAGACCCAGTACTTC	NA	NA	TRBJ2-5	TRBV28
CASSPQGAYDKTQYF	TGTGCCAGCAGCCCACAGGGGGCCTATGACAAGACCCAGTACTTC	TRBD1	NA	TRBJ2-5	TRBV11-2
CASSARTSGGLQETQYF	TGTGCCAGCAGTGCCAGGACTAGCGGGGGCCTCCAAGAGACCCAGTACTTC	TRBD2	NA	TRBJ2-5	TRBV6-1
CASSLGYEQYF	TGCGCCAGCAGCTTGGGCTACGAGCAGTACTTC	NA	NA	TRBJ2-7	TRBV5-1
CARRDSSQETQYF	TGTGCCAGAAGGGACAGCTCCCAAGAGACCCAGTACTTC	TRBD1	once	TRBJ2-5	TRBV19
CASSQEGGAVEQYF	TGTGCCAGCAGCCAAGAGGGAGGGGCGGTTGAGCAGTACTTC	TRBD2	NA	TRBJ2-7	TRBV4-2
CASSVGELGELFF	TGTGCCAGCAGTGTGGGAGAGCTAGGGGAGCTGTTTTTT	NA	NA	TRBJ2-2	TRBV6-4
CSASEKDTQYF	TGCAGTGCCAGTGAAAAAGATACGCAGTATTTT	NA	once	TRBJ2-3	TRBV20-1
CASSRSSSGAYRDTQYF	TGTGCCAGCAGCCGATCCTCTAGCGGGGCCTACCGGGATACGCAGTATTTT	TRBD2	NA	TRBJ2-3	TRBV7-2
CASSQGQGITEAFF	TGCGCCAGCAGCCAAGGGCAGGGTATCACTGAAGCTTTCTTT	NA	once	TRBJ1-1	TRBV4-1
CASSLTSGGRTWPDTQYF	TGTGCCAGCAGCTTAACTAGCGGGGGCCGGACTTGGCCAGATACGCAGTATTTT	TRBD2	NA	TRBJ2-3	TRBV5-4
CSAWTGDVANYGYTF	TGCAGCGCATGGACAGGGGACGTAGCTAACTATGGCTACACCTTC	TRBD1	NA	TRBJ1-2	TRBV29-1
CASSPTSQDTQYF	TGTGCCAGCAGCCCCACCTCCCAAGATACGCAGTATTTT	NA	NA	TRBJ2-3	TRBV11-3
CASSLNMNTEAFF	TGCGCCAGCAGCTTGAATATGAACACTGAAGCTTTCTTT	NA	NA	TRBJ1-1	TRBV5-1
CASSLPPGHLNTEAFF	TGTGCCAGCAGCTTACCCCCGGGACACCTGAACACTGAAGCTTTCTTT	NA	NA	TRBJ1-1	TRBV7-9
CASSVGGKGGTEAFF	TGTGCCAGCAGCGTAGGGGGTAAAGGGGGCACTGAAGCTTTCTTT	NA	NA	TRBJ1-1	TRBV9
CASSLGISSDALEKYTF	TGTGCCAGCAGCTTAGGAATAAGTTCGGACGCCCTGGAAAAATACACCTTC	NA	NA	TRBJ1-2	TRBV7-9
CASSQTLGRRNNEQFF	TGTGCCAGCAGCCAAACGCTAGGGAGACGTAACAATGAGCAGTTCTTC	NA	NA	TRBJ2-1	TRBV4-2
CASSAGTGAYEQYF	TGTGCCAGCTCAGCCGGGACAGGAGCCTACGAGCAGTACTTC	TRBD1	NA	TRBJ2-7	TRBV18
CASTGLGGPLTYNSPLHF	TGTGCCAGCACCGGTTTAGGGGGTCCTCTAACCTATAATTCACCCCTCCACTTT	NA	NA	TRBJ1-6	TRBV2
CASSLVAGEQYF	TGTGCCAGCAGCTTAGTGGCAGGGGAGCAGTACTTC	NA	NA	TRBJ2-7	TRBV7-2
CASSPRAGGPSEPRVQYF	TGTGCCAGCAGCCCCCGAGCGGGGGGGCCGTCTGAGCCCCGGGTGCAGTATTTT	TRBD2	once	TRBJ2-3	TRBV11-2
CASRHETAATDTQYF	TGTGCCAGCAGACACGAGACAGCAGCCACAGATACGCAGTATTTT	NA	NA	TRBJ2-3	TRBV5-6